The 7 T cell receptor beta chains given below trace back to one sample, sequenced in a study of tumor-infiltrating lymphocytes in primary liver carcinoma. Priming with a constant-region primer yielded TCR beta cDNA from around 540 ng total RNA. Nested multiplex PCR, run for three rounds with slightly modified ARM-PCR, yielded TCR beta libraries. With TRBV1-TRBV30 forward primers and a C-beta reverse primer, the first two PCR rounds were run for 10 cycles each. TCRdb redid the calling of the multiplex PCR reads with MiXCR, one entry per CDR3 protein. This sample has about 74,000 distinct CDR3 sequences, with nearly 70% found just once. Unsorted bulk tissue of about 18-32 mg yielded co-extracted RNA and DNA. Sample: liver tumor tissue from sampling region 4. The subset here: tumor region T4, right-lateral pole. These receptors all stem from a man aged 35-49 years with primary liver carcinoma and hepatitis B virus infection.

The J gene is TRBJ2-6, the V gene TRBV5-1; D not certain. This CDR3 comprises 16 residues. CDR1 SGHRS and CDR2 YFSETQ come from the germline V gene. V shed 4 bases and J shed 1 base, with 12 bases lying between them. This chain's CDR3 is CASSLAKVSGANVLTF. CDR3 sequence (DNA): TGCGCCAGCAGCCTGGCGAAAGTTTCTGGGGCCAACGTCCTGACTTTC.

The sample holds one count of this clonotype. The CDR3 here is CSLLDRKYF. CDR3 DNA: TGCAGTCTCCTGGACAGGAAGTACTTC. The chain has TRBV29-1 and TRBJ2-7; 7 bases match TRBD1. CDR3 size: 9 residues. Germline V gene lookup returns CDR1 SQVTM and CDR2 ANQGSEA.

This clonotype was found many times. The genes are TRBV10-3 and TRBJ2-3, with D possibly matching TRBD1 (5 bases). CDR1 is ENHRY and CDR2 is SYGVKD in the germline V gene. Trimming took 2 bases from V and 9 from J, leaving 12 bases between them. CDR3 length: 13 residues. The CDR3 DNA follows: TGTGCCATCAGTGAGACCCAAGGGGAAACGCAGTATTTT. Residues: CAISETQGETQYF.

The CDR3: CASISRDSSHQETQYF. The CDR3 nucleotides are TGTGCCAGCATATCCCGGGACTCGTCCCATCAGGAGACCCAGTACTTC. The genes are TRBV11-2 and TRBJ2-5; D perhaps matches TRBD2 (6 bases). V lost 7 bases, J lost 5 bases, and 23 bases lay in between. Germline CDR1 and CDR2: SGHAT and FQNNGV. This CDR3 has 16 amino acids.

This clonotype was found many times. The J gene is TRBJ2-7, the V gene TRBV24-1; D remains unclear. The CDR3 is 13 amino acids. V was cut by 3 bases and J by 0 bases, with 5 bases left in between. Germline loops: CDR1 KGHDR, CDR2 SFDVKD. The CDR3: CATSDPPSYEQYF. CDR3 nucleotides: TGTGCCACCAGTGATCCCCCCTCCTACGAGCAGTACTTC.

Many counts were recorded for this clonotype. The V and J genes are TRBV7-8 and TRBJ2-3; D gene uncertain. Deletions cut 1 base from V and 0 bases from J, with 14 bases between. There are 17 residues in the CDR3. From germline, CDR1 is SGHVS and CDR2 FQNEAQ. The CDR3 DNA sequence: TGTGCCAGCAGCTTAGATGCAAGTGGAGCTAGCACAGATACGCAGTATTTT. Translation gives CASSLDASGASTDTQYF. Looking up the rest from reference TRBV7-8 and TRBJ2-3 gives the full variable domain: GAGVSQSPRYKVAKRGQDVALRCDPISGHVSLFWYQQALGQGPEFLTYFQNEAQLDKSGLPSDRFFAERPEGSVSTLKIQRTQQEDSAVYLCASSLDASGASTDTQYFGPGTRLTVL.

In its sample, this clonotype was seen many times. The chain recombines TRBV12-3 or TRBV12-4 with TRBJ2-3; D is unclear. This CDR3 has 13 amino acids. V lost 3 bases and J lost 4, with 8 bases in between. This CDR3 is CASSLIRADTQYF. The CDR3 nucleotides are TGTGCCAGCAGTTTGATTAGAGCAGATACGCAGTATTTT.